This entry concerns a single T cell receptor (beta chain). Seattle researchers signed up patients amid active infection and tracked them longitudinally. This specimen belongs to a study of blood T cell repertoires in COVID-19. The wider study: Whether acute or convalescent, the COVID-19 samples came from the United States, Italy and Spain. Sources were T cells, B-cell-depleted T cells, or PBMCs; the material itself was cDNA or gDNA.

The ends were cut back, 4 bases at V and 2 bases at J, with 9 bases in the middle. CDR3 length: 13 amino acids. Per the germline V gene, CDR1 is MNHEY and CDR2 is SVGAGI. Original data processing: Amplification of reference gene primers was used by the study to estimate nucleated cell counts. Here immunoSEQ multiplex PCR was the method, and the copy in TCRdb shows in-frame clones only, minus some. From that table come the V and J calls and clone size; the DNA was used to work out D and trimming. In the table there are about 120,000 clones, approximately 86% of which are singletons. Sequenced: peripheral blood. V and J are TRBV6-5 and TRBJ2-7, with D possibly matching TRBD1 (5 bases). This sequence originates from a woman in her 70s with COVID-19, enrolled during active disease. CDR3 in amino acids: CASSLPDTYEQYF. The CDR3 DNA is TGTGCCAGCAGTTTACCGGACACCTACGAGCAGTACTTC.